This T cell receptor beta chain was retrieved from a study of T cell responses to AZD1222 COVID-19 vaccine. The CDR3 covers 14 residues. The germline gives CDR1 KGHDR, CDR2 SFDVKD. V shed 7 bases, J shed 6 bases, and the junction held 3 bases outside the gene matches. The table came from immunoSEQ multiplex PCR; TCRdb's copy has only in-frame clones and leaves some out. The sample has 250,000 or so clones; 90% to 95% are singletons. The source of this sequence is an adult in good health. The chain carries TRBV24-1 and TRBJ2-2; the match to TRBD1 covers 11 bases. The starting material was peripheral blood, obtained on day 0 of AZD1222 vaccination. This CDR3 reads CATRGTGGSGELFF. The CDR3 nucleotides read TGTGCCACCAGGGGGACAGGGGGTTCCGGGGAGCTGTTTTTT.